The 27 T cell receptor beta chains reported below all come from one sample, sequenced in a study of regulatory T cells in long-lasting Graves disease. Arm-PCR of CDR3 regions and iRepertoire HTBI primers were used to build TCR beta libraries. TCRdb ran MiXCR on the multiplex PCR reads and lists one entry per CDR3 protein. Of roughly 500,000 distinct CDR3 sequences in the sample, approximately 15% were seen once. Time point here: newly diagnosed GD, antithyroid drugs for less than 3 months. With RNA extracted from PBMCs as input, the TCR library was made. These data are also associated with another study on T cells in Graves' hyperthyroidism and ophthalmopathy.

The sample consisted of peripheral blood mononuclear cells (PBMCs), taken at new diagnosis, from a patient treated with antithyroid drugs. These receptors were obtained from a young man with Graves disease.

This clonotype was recorded at least ten times. The V call is TRBV6-1, the J call TRBJ1-1; tentative D call: TRBD1 (6 bases). Germline CDR1 reads MNHNS; CDR2 reads SASEGT. V lost 7 bases and J lost 0, with 12 bases in between. The CDR3 spans 14 residues. CDR3 sequence (DNA): TGTGCCAGCAAGCCGGACAGCATGAACACTGAAGCTTTCTTT. Translated, it gives CASKPDSMNTEAFF.

This clonotype was seen only a few times. V gene TRBV20-1 combines with J gene TRBJ1-2, with a possible D match to TRBD1 (5 bases). Per the germline V gene, CDR1 is DFQATT and CDR2 is SNEGSKA (reference sequence). V shed 3 bases and J shed 4 bases, with 18 bases lying between them. This CDR3 is built from 15 residues. The CDR3 loop is CSASLGRVYAYGYTF. The CDR3, as DNA: TGCAGTGCTAGTCTGGGACGGGTTTATGCCTATGGCTACACCTTC.

This clonotype was found many times. V usage is TRBV5-5 and J usage is TRBJ2-1; no reliable D call. V lost 2 bases and J 8 bases, leaving 11 bases between the germline ends. The CDR3 length is 13 residues. Germline CDR1 and CDR2: SGHKS and YYEKEE (reference sequence). CDR3 nucleotides: TGTGCCAGCAGCTTTGTTCCGGACCATGAGCAGTTCTTC. This encodes CASSFVPDHEQFF.

This clonotype was found a few times. The chain is built from TRBV3-1 and TRBJ1-1, with D unclear. Germline V gene data show CDR1 as LGHDT and CDR2 as YNNKEL (reference sequence). Trimming removed 4 bases at V and 0 bases at J, with 12 bases between. The CDR3 extends over 15 amino acids. The CDR3 coding sequence is TGTGCCAGCAGCCCCAGTACAGCGATGAACACTGAAGCTTTCTTT. This codes for CASSPSTAMNTEAFF.

In its sample, this clonotype was seen many times. The chain combines TRBV19 with TRBJ2-3; 14 positions match TRBD2. This CDR3 spans 20 amino acids. Trimming at V came to 1 base and at J to 1 base, leaving 10 bases not matched to a gene. Looked up from germline, CDR1 is LNHDA and CDR2 is SQIVND (reference sequence). CDR3 residues: CASSIVPPGLAGEGTDTQYF. The CDR3 nucleotides are TGTGCCAGTAGTATAGTTCCCCCGGGACTAGCGGGAGAGGGCACAGATACGCAGTATTTT.

The rearrangement joins TRBV5-1 to TRBJ1-5, with 8 bases fitting TRBD1. The CDR3 covers 16 residues. The V gene's germline CDR1 is SGHRS and CDR2 YFSETQ. Trimming cost V 4 bases and J 4 bases; bases outside gene matches: 10. The CDR3: CASSTTGQGKNQPQHF. For the CDR3, the DNA is TGCGCCAGCAGCACTACAGGACAGGGTAAAAATCAGCCCCAGCATTTT.

This clonotype was picked up many times. The chain's CDR3 is CASSSDFANEQFF. The CDR3 DNA reads TGTGCCAGCAGCTCAGACTTTGCCAATGAGCAGTTCTTC. The rearrangement links TRBV11-3 to TRBJ2-1; D is undetermined. The length of the CDR3 is 13 residues. The V and J ends lost 4 bases and 6 bases respectively, with 10 bases between them. Per germline, CDR1 SGHNT and CDR2 YENEEA.

In this sample, this clonotype turned up many times. The rearrangement uses TRBV18 and TRBJ2-1, with TRBD2 identical over 11 bases. V dropped 3 bases and J dropped 7; count of bases not matched to a gene: 5. The V gene's germline CDR1 is KGHSH and CDR2 LQKENI. This CDR3 has 15 residues. The CDR3 DNA reads as TGTGCCAGCTCACCGGGACTAGCGGAGGAAAATGAGCAGTTCTTC. Translation gives CASSPGLAEENEQFF.

V and J are TRBV20-1 and TRBJ2-1, with 7 bases fitting TRBD2. The CDR3 has 16 amino acids. The germline CDR1 and CDR2 sequences are DFQATT and SNEGSKA (reference sequence). Germline trimming cut 0 bases from V and 3 bases from J; bases unmatched to any gene: 8. The CDR3 region has the DNA TGCAGTGCTAGAGATCACTGGACTAGTGGCTACAATGAGCAGTTCTTC. This encodes CSARDHWTSGYNEQFF.

This clonotype was counted many times. This rearrangement joins TRBV13 to TRBJ1-2; possible D gene TRBD1, 6 bases. CDR1 and CDR2 from the germline V gene are PRHDT and FYEKMQ (reference sequence). Trimming pared 0 bases from V and 5 bases from J, leaving 10 bases between. The CDR3 extends over 14 amino acids. The CDR3 nucleotides are TGTGCCAGCAGCTTAGGCCGGACAGCTTATGGCTACACCTTC. Protein: CASSLGRTAYGYTF.

The J gene is TRBJ1-1, the V gene TRBV12-3 or TRBV12-4; no definite D call. Trimming stripped 10 bases from V and 2 bases from J, with 8 bases between. This CDR3 contains 11 residues. The CDR3 loop reads CANSPNTEAFF. The CDR3 nucleotides read TGTGCCAACAGCCCTAACACTGAAGCTTTCTTT.

As DNA, the CDR3 is TGTGCCACCAGAAGGGACAGGGAGACTGAAGCTTTCTTT. Its protein is CATRRDRETEAFF. The genes are TRBV19 and TRBJ1-1, with 9 bases aligning to TRBD1. The CDR3 runs to 13 residues. Germline-derived CDR1 and CDR2 are LNHDA and SQIVND (reference sequence). The J segment lost 5 bases and the V segment lost 10 bases, leaving 8 bases of the junction unmatched.

The table lists this clonotype with a few counts. The gene calls are TRBV15 and TRBJ1-2, with TRBD1 as a possible D gene (6 bases). Germline CDR1 and CDR2: LNHNV and YYDKDF (reference sequence). There are 16 residues in the CDR3. Trimming left V 1 base short and J 0 bases short, with 12 bases between. The CDR3 nucleotides are TGTGCCACCAGCAGAGCCCGGGACATATCTAACTATGGCTACACCTTC. It translates to CATSRARDISNYGYTF.

V and J are TRBV19 and TRBJ1-6; 9 bases map to TRBD1. The CDR3 is made up of 18 amino acids. J lost 7 bases, V lost 1 base, and 11 bases had no gene match. Germline V gene lookup returns CDR1 LNHDA and CDR2 SQIVND (reference sequence). Written as DNA, the CDR3 is TGTGCCAGTAGTATAGGAAGGACAGGGGTCACCAGGAATTCACCCCTCCACTTT. Translated, it gives CASSIGRTGVTRNSPLHF.

This clonotype occurred a few times. J is TRBJ1-6 and V is TRBV27, with D possibly matching TRBD1 (5 bases). CDR1 is MNHEY and CDR2 is SMNVEV in the germline V gene (reference sequence). Trimming pared 2 bases from V and 10 bases from J, leaving 15 bases between. The CDR3 has 15 residues. CDR3 nucleotide sequence: TGTGCCAGCAGTTTAAGTGCGGGGCGAATATCACCCCTCCACTTT. Amino acid sequence: CASSLSAGRISPLHF.

This clonotype has a count of ten or more. V usage is TRBV12-3 or TRBV12-4 and J usage is TRBJ2-5; TRBD2 aligns across 14 bases. The CDR3 runs to 16 residues. J gave up 4 bases and V 5 bases, and 6 bases lay outside the gene matches. The CDR3 DNA reads TGTGCCAGCAGTCTCCAGGGACTAGCGGGGGCAGAGACCCAGTACTTC. This translates into CASSLQGLAGAETQYF.

This clonotype has more than one count but fewer than ten. CDR3 nucleotide sequence: TGTGCCAGCAGCCAAGCGTTAGGCAGGGTTTACGAGCAGTACTTC. As protein: CASSQALGRVYEQYF. This sequence joins TRBV3-1 and TRBJ2-7, with D maybe TRBD1 (5 bases). The CDR3 covers 15 residues. The ends were cut back, 1 base at V and 4 bases at J, with 14 bases in the middle. Germline lookup yields CDR1 LGHDT and CDR2 YNNKEL (reference sequence).

This chain joins TRBV30 and TRBJ1-4, with TRBD1 matching over 9 bases. Germline CDR1 GTSNPN, CDR2 SVGIG (reference sequence). The CDR3 runs to 13 residues. J gave up 14 bases and V 0 bases, and 7 bases lay outside the gene matches. CDR3 amino acids: CAWSVDTGTGLFF. The CDR3 nucleotides are TGTGCCTGGAGTGTAGATACCGGGACAGGGCTGTTTTTT.

This clonotype was seen only a few times. The chain uses TRBV9 and TRBJ2-7; 8 nucleotides align to TRBD2. In germline, CDR1 is SGDLS, CDR2 YYNGEE. V was clipped by 4 bases and J by 0 bases; unmatched bases: 3. The CDR3 sequence is 14 residues long. Here the CDR3 DNA reads TGTGCCAGCAGCCCGGGGGGGACCTCCTACGAGCAGTACTTC. Encoded protein: CASSPGGTSYEQYF.

This chain connects TRBV20-1 to TRBJ2-1; 9 nucleotides agree with TRBD2. The V gene's germline CDR1 is DFQATT and CDR2 SNEGSKA (reference sequence). V gave up 6 bases and J gave up 6 bases; unmatched junction bases: 21. The CDR3 runs 18 residues. This CDR3 is CSAQGGAGGPRQINEQFF. CDR3 bases: TGCAGTGCCCAAGGCGGCGCGGGAGGGCCCCGACAGATCAATGAGCAGTTCTTC.

The sample holds many counts of this clonotype. The J gene is TRBJ1-2, the V gene TRBV6-1; no clear D. Germline V gene sequence: CDR1 MNHNS, CDR2 SASEGT. V was clipped by 6 bases and J by 1 base, with 9 bases between them. This CDR3 spans 13 amino acids. The CDR3 DNA is TGTGCCAGCAGAATTTTACGTAACTATGGCTACACCTTC. The encoded protein is CASRILRNYGYTF.

This clonotype was seen repeatedly, ten times or more. This chain links TRBV18 with TRBJ2-5; 10 bases are shared with TRBD2. CDR1 and CDR2 (germline): KGHSH, LQKENI. The CDR3 contains 16 residues. The ends lost 3 bases at V and 5 bases at J; junction bases unmatched: 9. The CDR3 nucleotides are TGTGCCAGCTCACCTGCTAGCGGGAGTTTGTCGGAGACCCAGTACTTC. Translating gives CASSPASGSLSETQYF.

This clonotype showed up many times. V and J are TRBV2 and TRBJ2-2, with D hard to call. Trimming left V 7 bases short and J 0 bases short, with 9 bases between. Germline CDR1 reads SNHLY; CDR2 reads FYNNEI. The CDR3 has 14 residues. DNA of the CDR3: TGTGCCAGCATTTGGAGCCCGAACACCGGGGAGCTGTTTTTT. Translation gives CASIWSPNTGELFF.

This clonotype was observed at least ten times. The chain has TRBV28 and TRBJ2-5; D possibly corresponds to TRBD2 (5 bases). The CDR3 contains 14 residues. The V and J ends lost 4 bases and 5 bases respectively, with 14 bases between them. Germline values: CDR1 MDHEN, CDR2 SYDVKM. CDR3 DNA: TGTGCCAGCAGTTCTCAACGGTCGGGGGAGACCCAGTACTTC. Translating it yields CASSSQRSGETQYF. Looking up the rest from reference TRBV28 and TRBJ2-5 gives the full variable domain: DVKVTQSSRYLVKRTGEKVFLECVQDMDHENMFWYRQDPGLGLRLIYFSYDVKMKEKGDIPEGYSVSREKKERFSLILESASTNQTSMYLCASSSQRSGETQYFGPGTRLLVL.

In its sample, this clonotype was seen a few times. The chain links TRBV27 to TRBJ2-7; 12 nucleotides match TRBD2. This CDR3 region has 20 residues. The germline V gene has CDR1 MNHEY and CDR2 SMNVEV (reference sequence). Trimming cost V 6 bases and J 3 bases; bases outside gene matches: 21. In DNA form, the CDR3 reads TGTGCCAGCAGGCTAGCGGGAGGGGGGGTCCTCGGAAGGGGGCTCTACGAGCAGTACTTC. Encoded protein: CASRLAGGGVLGRGLYEQYF.

The sample holds many counts of this clonotype. The chain uses TRBV6-1 and TRBJ1-4; D gene uncertain. The V gene lost 7 bases and the J gene lost 0 bases, with 12 bases spanning the gap. Germline-derived CDR1 and CDR2 are MNHNS and SASEGT. This CDR3 has 15 amino acids. The CDR3: CASTSFTATNEKLFF. CDR3 nucleotide sequence: TGTGCCAGCACCTCCTTCACAGCAACTAATGAAAAACTGTTTTTT.

This clonotype was recorded many times. V gene TRBV6-5 combines with J gene TRBJ2-5, with D uncertain. Germline CDR1 MNHEY, CDR2 SVGAGI. The CDR3 consists of 13 residues. Deletions cut 4 bases from V and 3 bases from J, with 9 bases between. CDR3 sequence (DNA): TGTGCCAGCAGTTTCGGGCCTGAAGAGACCCAGTACTTC. Its protein is CASSFGPEETQYF.